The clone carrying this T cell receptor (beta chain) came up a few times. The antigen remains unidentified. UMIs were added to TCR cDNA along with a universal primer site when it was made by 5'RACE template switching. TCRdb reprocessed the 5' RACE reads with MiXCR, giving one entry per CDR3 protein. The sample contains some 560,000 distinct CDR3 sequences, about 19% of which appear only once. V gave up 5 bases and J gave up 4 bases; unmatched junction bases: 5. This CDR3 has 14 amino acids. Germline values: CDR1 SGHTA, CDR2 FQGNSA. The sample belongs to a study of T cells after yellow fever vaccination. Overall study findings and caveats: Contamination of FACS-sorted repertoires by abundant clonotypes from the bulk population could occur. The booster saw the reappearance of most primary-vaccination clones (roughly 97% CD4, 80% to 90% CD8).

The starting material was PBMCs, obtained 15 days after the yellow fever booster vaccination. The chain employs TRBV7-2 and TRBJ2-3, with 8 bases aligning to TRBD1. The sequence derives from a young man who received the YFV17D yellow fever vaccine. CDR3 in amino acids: CASSIMTGADTQYF. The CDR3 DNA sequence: TGTGCCAGCAGCATTATGACAGGGGCAGATACGCAGTATTTT.